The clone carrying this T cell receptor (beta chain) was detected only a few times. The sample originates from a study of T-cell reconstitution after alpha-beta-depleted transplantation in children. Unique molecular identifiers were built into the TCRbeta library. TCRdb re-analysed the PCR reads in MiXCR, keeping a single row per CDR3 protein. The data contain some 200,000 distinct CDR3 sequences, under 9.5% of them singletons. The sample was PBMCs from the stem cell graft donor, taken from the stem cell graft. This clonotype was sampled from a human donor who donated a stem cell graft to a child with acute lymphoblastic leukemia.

The CDR3 loop is CASRIAGGEIGELFF. CDR3 bases: TGTGCCAGCAGGATCGCAGGGGGCGAAATCGGGGAGCTGTTTTTT. J is TRBJ2-2 and V is TRBV7-9, with 8 bases that match TRBD1. There are 15 residues in the CDR3. V gave up 6 bases and J gave up 7 bases; unmatched junction bases: 10. The germline V gene encodes CDR1 SEHNR and CDR2 FQNEAQ (reference sequence).